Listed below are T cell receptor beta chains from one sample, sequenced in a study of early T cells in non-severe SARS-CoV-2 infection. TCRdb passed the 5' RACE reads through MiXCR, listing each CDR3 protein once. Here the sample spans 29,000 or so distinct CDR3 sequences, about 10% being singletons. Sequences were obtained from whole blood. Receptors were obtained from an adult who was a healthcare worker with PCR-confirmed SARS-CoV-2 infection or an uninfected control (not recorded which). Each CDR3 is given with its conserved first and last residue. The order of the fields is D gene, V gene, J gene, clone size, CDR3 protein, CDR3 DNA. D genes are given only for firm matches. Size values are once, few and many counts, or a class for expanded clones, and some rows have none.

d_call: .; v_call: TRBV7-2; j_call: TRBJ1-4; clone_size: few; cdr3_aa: CASSSRQRSTNEKLFF; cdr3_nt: TGTGCCAGCAGCTCCCGACAGAGGTCAACTAATGAAAAACTGTTTTTT
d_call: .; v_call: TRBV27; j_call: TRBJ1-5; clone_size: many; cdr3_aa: CASSLSIIGQPQHF; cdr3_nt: TGTGCCAGCAGTTTATCGATAATAGGTCAGCCCCAGCATTTT
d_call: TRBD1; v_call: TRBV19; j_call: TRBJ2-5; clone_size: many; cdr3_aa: CASSIGQGRETQYF; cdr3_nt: TGTGCCAGTAGTATAGGACAGGGTAGGGAGACCCAGTACTTC
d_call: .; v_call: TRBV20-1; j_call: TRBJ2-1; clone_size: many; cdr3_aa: CSARAPGVRGNEQFF; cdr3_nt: TGCAGTGCTAGAGCCCCGGGGGTCCGGGGGAATGAGCAGTTCTTC
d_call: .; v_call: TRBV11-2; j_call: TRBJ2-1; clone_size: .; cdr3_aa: CASSLSQSDSYNEQFF; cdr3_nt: TGTGCCAGCAGCTTAAGTCAGTCGGACTCCTACAATGAGCAGTTCTTC
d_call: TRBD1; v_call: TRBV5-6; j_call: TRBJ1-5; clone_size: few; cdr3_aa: CASTRTGFGNQPQHF; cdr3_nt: TGTGCCAGCACCCGGACAGGGTTTGGCAATCAGCCCCAGCATTTT
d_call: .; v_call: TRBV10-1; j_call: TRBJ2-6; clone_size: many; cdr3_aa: CASSSGANVLTF; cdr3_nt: TGCGCCAGCAGCTCTGGGGCCAACGTCCTGACTTTC
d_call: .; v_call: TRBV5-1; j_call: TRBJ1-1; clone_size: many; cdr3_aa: CASSLASGGTEAFF; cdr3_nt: TGCGCCAGCAGCTTGGCTTCAGGAGGCACTGAAGCTTTCTTT
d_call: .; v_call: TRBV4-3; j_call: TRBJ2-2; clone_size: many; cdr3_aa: CASSQIQYTTRELFF; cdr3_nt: TGCGCCAGCAGCCAAATACAGTATACGACGAGGGAGCTGTTTTTT
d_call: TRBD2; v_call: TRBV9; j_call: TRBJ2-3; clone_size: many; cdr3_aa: CATSRTLADPQYF; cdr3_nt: TGTGCCACCAGCCGGACCCTAGCGGATCCGCAGTATTTT
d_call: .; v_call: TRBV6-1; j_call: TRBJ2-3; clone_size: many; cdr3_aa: CASSHPRGASTDTQYF; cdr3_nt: TGTGCCAGCAGTCACCCCAGGGGGGCCAGCACAGATACGCAGTATTTT
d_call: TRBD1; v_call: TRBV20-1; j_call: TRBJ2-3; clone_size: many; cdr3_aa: CSANTGVGTDTQYF; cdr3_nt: TGCAGTGCAAACACAGGGGTAGGCACAGATACGCAGTATTTT
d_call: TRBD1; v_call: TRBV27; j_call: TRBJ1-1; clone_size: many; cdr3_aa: CASIRDRMNTEAFF; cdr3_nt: TGTGCCAGCATAAGGGACAGAATGAACACTGAAGCTTTCTTT
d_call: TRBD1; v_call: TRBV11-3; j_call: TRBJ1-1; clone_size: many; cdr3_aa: CASSFRTGGANTEAFF; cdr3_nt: TGTGCCAGCAGCTTTCGAACAGGGGGCGCGAACACTGAAGCTTTCTTT
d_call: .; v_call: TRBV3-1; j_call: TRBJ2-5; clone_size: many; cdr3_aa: CASSHRVETQYF; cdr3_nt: TGTGCCAGCAGCCACAGGGTGGAGACCCAGTACTTC
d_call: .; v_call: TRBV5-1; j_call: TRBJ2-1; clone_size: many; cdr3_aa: CASSLEAGVYNEQFF; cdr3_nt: TGCGCCAGCAGCTTGGAGGCAGGCGTCTACAATGAGCAGTTCTTC
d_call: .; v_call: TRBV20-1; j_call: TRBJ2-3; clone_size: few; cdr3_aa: CSAAQTDTQYF; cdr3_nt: TGCAGTGCTGCCCAGACAGATACGCAGTATTTT
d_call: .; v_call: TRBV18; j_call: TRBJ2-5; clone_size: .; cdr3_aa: CASSPIVVTQYF; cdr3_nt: TGTGCCAGCTCGCCAATTGTGGTGACCCAGTACTTC
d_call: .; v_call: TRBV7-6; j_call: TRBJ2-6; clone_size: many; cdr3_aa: CASSLEGPGSGANVLTF; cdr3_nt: TGTGCCAGCAGCTTAGAAGGCCCAGGGTCTGGGGCCAACGTCCTGACTTTC